This TCR beta chain was captured in a study of vaccination effects on CD4 cells after COVID-19. Overall study context: Samples came 142 and 148 days after COVID-19 diagnosis, before vaccination.

Expansion with viral peptide pools was applied to antigen-specific CD4+ T cells by the ViraFEST assay prior to sequencing. At the end of 9 to 11 days of culture, CD4+ T cells were isolated. SARS-CoV-2 infected the person between March and December 2020, as confirmed by PCR. With around 10 ug/ml peptides and around 10 IU/ml IL-2, around 2.1 million PBMC per well were cultured. TCRdb's copy holds only in-frame clones and misses some; the assay was immunoSEQ multiplex PCR. This table has 20,000 to 25,000 clones, roughly 74% appearing once. Points from the study as a whole: Spike-reactive clones found after vaccination in convalescents were mainly new vaccine-induced clones. Vaccine- and infection-induced clones showed marked clonal contraction late following vaccination.

A note on this clone: Its antigen is unidentified.

CDR3 length: 13 amino acids. Trimming cost V 3 bases and J 8 bases, with 11 bases left between them. Germline CDR1 MDHEN, CDR2 SYDVKM. The chain recombines TRBV28 with TRBJ2-1; maybe TRBD2 (6 bases). Source: CD4+ T cells from PBMCs cultured with a peptide pool, taken before COVID-19 vaccination. This TCR was recovered from a human donor who had a prior SARS-CoV-2 infection. CDR3 nucleotide sequence: TGTGCCAGCAGTTTGTGGACTATCCATGAGCAGTTCTTC. It encodes CASSLWTIHEQFF.